The source of this T cell receptor beta chain is a study of shared T cell receptors in the human thymus. Libraries were prepared by immunoSEQ multiplex PCR; TCRdb keeps only in-frame clonotypes and omits some of them. The sample comprises about 400,000 clones, about 95% of which are singletons, and around 0.019% rests with the top ten. The junction had 13 bases not matched to a gene; V was cut back by 10 bases and J by 6 bases. Germline V gives CDR1 MNHEY, CDR2 SVGAGI. The CDR3 totals 14 residues. The sample was thymocytes. The receptor's source is a human donor. The rearrangement links TRBV6-5 to TRBJ2-7, with TRBD1 matching 9 bases. The CDR3 DNA reads as TGTGCCAACCCCAAAGACAGGGGGAGTGGCGAGCAGTACTTC. Translation: CANPKDRGSGEQYF.